Shown below are 23 T cell receptor beta chains from a single sample sequenced in a study of blood T cells in healthy people across ages. For the second PCR, which ran for about 6 to 11 cycles, a sample-barcoded 5' primer and a J-beta primer mix were used. Via MiXCR, TCRdb re-called the 5' RACE reads, giving one row per CDR3 protein. Of around 2 million distinct CDR3 sequences in the sample, approximately 39% were seen once. Sample: blood. Receptors originate from a human donor in good health.

In this sample, this clonotype turned up a few times. This rearrangement joins TRBV6-2 or TRBV6-3 to TRBJ2-5; 8 bases are shared with TRBD2. Germline loops: CDR1 MNHEY, CDR2 SVGEGT. Trimming cost V 1 base and J 1 base; bases outside gene matches: 2. The CDR3 loop spans 15 amino acids. In DNA, the CDR3 is TGTGCCAGCAGTTACTTAGCGGGACTCCAAGAGACCCAGTACTTC. Residues: CASSYLAGLQETQYF.

A remark on this clonotype: The junction differs from germline at one of its ends, possibly a read error. The CDR3 region is CAGSLGLGFSYEQYF. In nucleotides, the CDR3 is TGTGCCGGCAGCTTAGGTCTAGGGTTCTCCTACGAGCAGTACTTC. The chain carries TRBV7-2 and TRBJ2-4; no clear D gene. The end of the DNA aligns better with TRBJ2-7, so the J call may be wrong. The germline V gene encodes CDR1 SGHTA and CDR2 FQGNSA. CDR3 length equals 15 residues.

This clonotype was detected only a few times. The CDR3 here is CSVDWELNEQFF. CDR3 DNA sequence: TGCAGCGTTGACTGGGAATTGAATGAGCAGTTCTTC. The rearrangement links TRBV29-1 to TRBJ2-1; no reliable D call. Germline V lookup: CDR1 SQVTM, CDR2 ANQGSEA. The CDR3 loop spans 12 amino acids. The ends were cut back, 3 bases at V and 7 bases at J, with 10 bases in the middle.

This clonotype showed up just a few times. This rearrangement joins TRBV20-1 to TRBJ2-3; TRBD2 agrees at 9 bases. The CDR3 sequence is 15 residues long. CDR1 DFQATT and CDR2 SNEGSKA come from the germline V gene (reference sequence). V lost 0 bases and J lost 2; bases outside the gene matches: 3. The CDR3 bases are TGCAGTGCTAGAGACAGGGGACTAGCCACAGATACGCAGTATTTT. Translation: CSARDRGLATDTQYF.

This clonotype was seen more than once but under ten times. A much bigger clone sits one base away, suggesting this may be a read error. This chain uses TRBV20-1 with TRBJ1-2; D is possibly TRBD1 (5 bases). The germline V gene encodes CDR1 DFQATT and CDR2 SNEGSKA (reference sequence). The CDR3 covers 14 residues. V was shortened by 3 bases and J by 0 bases, with 11 bases between the two germline ends. CDR3 region: CSARWGTSNYGYTF. Written as DNA, the CDR3 is TGCAGTGCTAGGTGGGGGACTTCTAACTATGGCTACACCTTC.

This clonotype was found once. The germline gene is not matched at one end of the junction; a read error may be the cause. The chain links TRBV5-1 to TRBJ2-5, with D unclear. The germline CDR1 and CDR2 sequences are SGHRS and YFSETQ. CDR3 length: 13 amino acids. CDR3 region: CVSSQPYQETQYF. The DNA for the CDR3 is TGCGTCAGCAGCCAACCATACCAAGAGACCCAGTACTTC.

With regard to this clonotype: It may be a read error: a sequence one base away is much more abundant. The V and J genes are TRBV6-5 and TRBJ2-5; D remains ambiguous. The J call could be wrong; TRBJ2-7 is a better fit for the DNA end. This CDR3 contains 13 residues. CDR1 is MNHEY and CDR2 is SVGAGI in the germline V gene. This CDR3 reads CAGSYSRDYEQYF. CDR3 in DNA: TGTGCCGGCAGTTACTCGAGAGACTACGAGCAGTACTTC.

The chain recombines TRBV20-1 with TRBJ1-1; D not resolved. V lost 0 bases and J lost 0, with 14 bases in between. The CDR3 consists of 16 residues. Looked up from germline, CDR1 is DFQATT and CDR2 is SNEGSKA (reference sequence). The CDR3 sequence is CSARDLGDKMNTEAFF. The CDR3 DNA reads as TGCAGTGCTAGAGATCTCGGGGATAAGATGAACACTGAAGCTTTCTTT.

The genes are TRBV29-1 and TRBJ1-4, with D tentatively TRBD1 (5 bases). The CDR3 covers 15 residues. Trimming shortened V by 3 bases and J by 5 bases, and 16 bases separated the two germline ends. Germline V gives CDR1 SQVTM, CDR2 ANQGSEA. The CDR3 DNA follows: TGCAGCGTTGACGTTGCCGGGACGGAGAATGAAAAACTGTTTTTT. It yields the protein CSVDVAGTENEKLFF. The whole variable domain, filled in from reference TRBV29-1 and TRBJ1-4, reads SAVISQKPSRDICQRGTSLTIQCQVDSQVTMMFWYRQQPGQSLTLIATANQGSEATYESGFVIDKFPISRPNLTFSTLTVSNMSPEDSSIYLCSVDVAGTENEKLFFGSGTQLSVL.

The chain is built from TRBV6-2 or TRBV6-3 and TRBJ1-4, with D possibly being TRBD1 (6 bases). Trimming removed 7 bases from V and 6 bases from J, with 18 bases in between. The CDR3 contains 15 residues. Germline assignment: CDR1 MNHEY and CDR2 SVGEGT. The CDR3 DNA sequence: TGTGCCAGCACCGACGGGACACCTCAGGATGAAAAACTGTTTTTT. Amino acids: CASTDGTPQDEKLFF.

The gene calls are TRBV20-1 and TRBJ1-1; D not resolved. CDR1 and CDR2 (germline): DFQATT, SNEGSKA (reference sequence). The CDR3 loop spans 12 amino acids. Trimming removed 4 bases at V and 6 bases at J, with 12 bases between. The CDR3 sequence: CSAKDLYSEAFF. Written as DNA, the CDR3 is TGCAGTGCTAAAGATCTGTACTCTGAAGCTTTCTTT.

The chain joins TRBV2 to TRBJ2-7; D is possibly TRBD2 (6 bases). CDR3 size: 15 residues. V gave up 6 bases and J gave up 2 bases, with 17 bases separating them. Germline V gene sequence: CDR1 SNHLY, CDR2 FYNNEI. The CDR3 sequence is CASSPAGEGPYEQYF. The CDR3 DNA reads TGTGCCAGCAGCCCAGCGGGTGAGGGCCCCTACGAGCAGTACTTC. Using reference TRBV2 and TRBJ2-7 for the parts outside the CDR3, the full variable domain is EPEVTQTPSHQVTQMGQEVILRCVPISNHLYFYWYRQILGQKVEFLVSFYNNEISEKSEIFDDQFSVERPDGSNFTLKIRSTKLEDSAMYFCASSPAGEGPYEQYFGPGTRLTVT.

This chain uses TRBV6-5 with TRBJ1-2; 7 bases agree with TRBD1. The germline CDR1 and CDR2 sequences are MNHEY and SVGAGI. V shed 0 bases, J shed 8 bases, and the junction held 12 bases outside the gene matches. This CDR3 is built from 16 residues. The CDR3 DNA follows: TGTGCCAGCAGTTACTCGAGCCTCGACAGGGAAAACGGCTACACCTTC. As protein: CASSYSSLDRENGYTF.

This clonotype was picked up many times. The V gene is TRBV7-2, the J gene TRBJ1-2; 7 bases are a match to TRBD1. The germline V gene encodes CDR1 SGHTA and CDR2 FQGNSA. The CDR3 spans 14 residues. J gave up 3 bases and V 4 bases, and 5 bases lay outside the gene matches. The CDR3 loop reads CASSSRTGDYGYTF. CDR3 sequence (DNA): TGTGCCAGCAGCTCCCGAACAGGGGACTATGGCTACACCTTC.

This chain joins TRBV28 and TRBJ2-1, with TRBD1 identical over 7 bases. Germline V gene lookup returns CDR1 MDHEN and CDR2 SYDVKM. V was pared by 5 bases and J by 8 bases, with 3 bases of the junction left unmatched. The CDR3 consists of 12 residues. The CDR3 loop is CASSRDRDEQFF. CDR3 coding DNA: TGTGCCAGCAGTCGTGACAGGGATGAGCAGTTCTTC.

The rearrangement uses TRBV7-2 and TRBJ2-1; D gene uncertain. Trimming cost V 1 base and J 9 bases, with 10 bases left between them. This CDR3 is built from 13 residues. CDR1 and CDR2 from the germline V gene are SGHTA and FQGNSA. The CDR3 DNA reads TGTGCCAGCAGCTTAGGTATCCATAGTGAGCAGTTCTTC. The encoded protein is CASSLGIHSEQFF.

This clonotype appeared a few times. The chain is built from TRBV4-3 and TRBJ2-1; TRBD2 aligns across 8 bases. The germline V gene has CDR1 LGHNA and CDR2 YSLEER. Losses at the gene ends were 0 bases for V and 3 bases for J; bases not matched to a gene: 1. The CDR3 has 15 amino acids. CDR3: CASSQEAGVYNEQFF. CDR3 nucleotides: TGCGCCAGCAGCCAAGAAGCGGGGGTCTACAATGAGCAGTTCTTC.

The CDR3 DNA is TGTGCCAGCAGCGTTTCGGCCGGGGAGACCCAGTACTTC. It yields the protein CASSVSAGETQYF. The chain joins TRBV9 to TRBJ2-5; no reliable D call. Germline CDR1 SGDLS, CDR2 YYNGEE. V lost 2 bases and J 5 bases, leaving 10 bases between the germline ends. The CDR3 consists of 13 residues.

Comment on this clonotype: Since the CDR3 does not end with the conserved phenylalanine or tryptophan, this likely comes from a read error. The chain employs TRBV29-1 and TRBJ2-3; possibly TRBD1 for D (7 bases). Germline-derived CDR1 and CDR2 are SQVTM and ANQGSEA. The germline V and J ends were trimmed by 6 bases and 0 bases, with 13 bases remaining between them. The CDR3 has 14 amino acids. The CDR3 sequence: CSVTRGTSTDTQYY. CDR3 sequence (DNA): TGCAGCGTCACCAGGGGGACTAGCACAGATACGCAGTATTAT.

This chain's CDR3 is CASSQGRGLLETQYF. CDR3 coding DNA: TGTGCCAGCTCCCAAGGGAGGGGACTATTGGAGACCCAGTACTTC. This chain joins TRBV12-3 or TRBV12-4 and TRBJ2-5, with 7 nucleotides matching TRBD2. The V gene end was trimmed by 8 bases and the J gene end by 5 bases; junction bases not matched to a gene: 14. CDR3 length equals 15 residues.

This sequence joins TRBV12-3 or TRBV12-4 and TRBJ2-3; tentative D call: TRBD1 (6 bases). The V and J ends lost 4 bases and 2 bases respectively, with 16 bases between them. The CDR3 loop spans 16 amino acids. The CDR3 DNA is TGTGCCAGCAGTTCCCCCCGGACAGATTTCACAGATACGCAGTATTTT. It codes for CASSSPRTDFTDTQYF.

This rearrangement joins TRBV28 to TRBJ2-7; perhaps TRBD1 as D (5 bases). Trimming left V 4 bases short and J 3 bases short, with 13 bases between. The CDR3 runs 14 residues. CDR1 and CDR2 (germline): MDHEN, SYDVKM. The CDR3, as DNA: TGTGCCAGCAGTTACCAAGGGGCGGACTACGAGCAGTACTTC. Its protein product is CASSYQGADYEQYF.

The J gene is TRBJ1-4, the V gene TRBV4-3; D is perhaps TRBD1 (6 bases). Germline V gene sequence: CDR1 LGHNA, CDR2 YSLEER. The ends were cut back, 4 bases at V and 3 bases at J, with 12 bases in the middle. The CDR3 sequence is 15 residues long. Here the CDR3 reads CASSRLDSPNEKLFF. CDR3 DNA: TGCGCCAGCAGCCGACTGGACAGCCCTAATGAAAAACTGTTTTTT.